The entry that follows covers one T cell receptor (beta chain) sequence. Its target is not known. The data were taken from a study of cytomegalovirus exposure and HLA in healthy donors. As for the study in general: Assignment to the Caucasian-associated ancestry cluster applied to around four fifths of the roughly 420 genotyped donors. Points from the study as a whole: It has been reported that TCR beta sequences accurately predicted the HLA-A and HLA-B alleles of most subjects. It was 150 to 200 TCR beta chains that were listed as cytomegalovirus-associated.

This CDR3 spans 14 amino acids. Trimming removed 2 bases from V and 4 bases from J, with 8 bases in between. The germline V gene encodes CDR1 MNHEY and CDR2 SMNVEV (reference sequence). The PCR made use of 60 Vbeta and 13 Jbeta primers. As processed by the authors: About 12 million shared chains were among the approximately 82 million unique TCR beta chains that a later analysis counted. Data came from immunoSEQ multiplex PCR; TCRdb stores just in-frame clones and leaves some out. That table furnishes V, J and clone size, whereas the DNA furnished D and trimming. Of some 140,000 clones in the sample, 80% were seen once.

Sequencing was done on a sample of PBMCs. J is TRBJ2-2 and V is TRBV27; possibly TRBD2 for D (5 bases). This receptor was obtained from a woman in her 40s in good health and CMV-seropositive. The CDR3 sequence: CASSLEGVTGELFF. DNA for the CDR3: TGTGCCAGCAGTTTAGAGGGTGTCACCGGGGAGCTGTTTTTT.